The clone carrying this T cell receptor (beta chain) was seen many times. V was pared by 1 base and J by 0 bases, with 13 bases between. This CDR3 has 15 residues. Looked up from germline, CDR1 is DFQATT and CDR2 is SNEGSKA (reference sequence). Every sampled donor was Caucasian and healthy. TCRdb re-derived calls from the 5' RACE reads in MiXCR, one entry per CDR3 protein. The profile shows a few hundred thousand distinct CDR3 sequences, 9.6% of them singletons. The data are from a study of identical twins. These sequences were also reported in another study, on yellow fever vaccine responses in identical twins.

Sequenced material: PBMCs. The chain employs TRBV20-1 and TRBJ2-7, with D possibly being TRBD2 (5 bases). The clonotype comes from a young woman in good health. The CDR3 loop reads CSARALEVSSYEQYF. CDR3 bases: TGCAGTGCTAGAGCCCTGGAGGTTTCCTCCTACGAGCAGTACTTC.